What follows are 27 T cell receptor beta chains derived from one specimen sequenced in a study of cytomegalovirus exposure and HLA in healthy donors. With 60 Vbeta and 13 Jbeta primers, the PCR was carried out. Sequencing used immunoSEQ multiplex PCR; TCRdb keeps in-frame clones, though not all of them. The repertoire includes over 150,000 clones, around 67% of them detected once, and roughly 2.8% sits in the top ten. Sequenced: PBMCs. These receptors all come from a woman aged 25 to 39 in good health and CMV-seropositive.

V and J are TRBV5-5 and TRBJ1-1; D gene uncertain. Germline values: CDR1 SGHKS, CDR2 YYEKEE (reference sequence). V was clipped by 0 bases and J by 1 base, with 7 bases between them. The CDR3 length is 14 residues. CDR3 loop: CASSLVSGNTEAFF. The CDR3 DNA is TGTGCCAGCAGCTTGGTGTCGGGGAACACTGAAGCTTTCTTT.

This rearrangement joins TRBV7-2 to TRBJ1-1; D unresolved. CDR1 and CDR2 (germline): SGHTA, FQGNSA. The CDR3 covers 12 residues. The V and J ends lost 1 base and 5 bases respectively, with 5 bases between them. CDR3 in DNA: TGTGCCAGCAGCTTAGGAGAGACTGAAGCTTTCTTT. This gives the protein CASSLGETEAFF. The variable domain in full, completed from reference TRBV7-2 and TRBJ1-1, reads GAGVSQSPSNKVTEKGKDVELRCDPISGHTALYWYRQSLGQGLEFLIYFQGNSAPDKSGLPSDRFSAERTGGSVSTLTIQRTQQEDSAVYLCASSLGETEAFFGQGTRLTVV.

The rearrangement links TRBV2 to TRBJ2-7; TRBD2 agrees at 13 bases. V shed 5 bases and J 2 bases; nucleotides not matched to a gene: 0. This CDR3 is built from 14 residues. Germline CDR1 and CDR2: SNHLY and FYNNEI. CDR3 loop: CASSTSGRAYEQYF. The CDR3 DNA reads TGTGCCAGCAGTACTAGCGGGAGGGCCTACGAGCAGTACTTC.

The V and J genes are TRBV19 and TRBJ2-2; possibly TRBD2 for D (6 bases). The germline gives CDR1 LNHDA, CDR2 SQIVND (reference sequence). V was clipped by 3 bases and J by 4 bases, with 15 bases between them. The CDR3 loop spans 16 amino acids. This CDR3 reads CASSIRGGGSTGELFF. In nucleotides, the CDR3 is TGTGCCAGTAGTATTAGGGGAGGCGGATCCACCGGGGAGCTGTTTTTT.

CDR3 sequence: CASSRSGTSGSGEQFF. As DNA, the CDR3 is TGTGCCAGTAGTCGTTCGGGGACTAGCGGGAGTGGTGAGCAGTTCTTC. This chain connects TRBV19 to TRBJ2-1; 14 bases match TRBD2. V shed 5 bases, J shed 9 bases, and the junction held 9 bases outside the gene matches. CDR1 is LNHDA, CDR2 SQIVND, per germline (reference sequence). This CDR3 is 16 amino acids long. The whole variable domain, remainder taken from reference TRBV19 and TRBJ2-1, is DGGITQSPKYLFRKEGQNVTLSCEQNLNHDAMYWYRQDPGQGLRLIYYSQIVNDFQKGDIAEGYSVSREKKESFPLTVTSAQKNPTAFYLCASSRSGTSGSGEQFFGPGTRLTVL.

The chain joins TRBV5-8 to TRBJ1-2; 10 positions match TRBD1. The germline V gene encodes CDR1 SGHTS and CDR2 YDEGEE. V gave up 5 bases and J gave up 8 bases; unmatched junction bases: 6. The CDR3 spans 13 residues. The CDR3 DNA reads TGTGCCAGCAGGAAGACAGGGGGCAGAGGCTACACCTTC. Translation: CASRKTGGRGYTF.

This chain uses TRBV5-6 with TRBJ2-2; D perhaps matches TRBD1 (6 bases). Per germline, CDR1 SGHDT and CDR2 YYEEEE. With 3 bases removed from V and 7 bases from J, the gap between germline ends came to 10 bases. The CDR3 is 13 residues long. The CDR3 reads CASSYRDYGELFF. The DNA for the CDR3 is TGTGCCAGCAGCTACAGGGATTACGGGGAGCTGTTTTTT.

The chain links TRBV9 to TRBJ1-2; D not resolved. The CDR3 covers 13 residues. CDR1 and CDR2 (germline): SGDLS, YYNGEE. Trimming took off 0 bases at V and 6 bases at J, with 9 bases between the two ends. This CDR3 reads CASSVAPGDGYTF. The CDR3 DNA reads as TGTGCCAGCAGCGTAGCCCCCGGAGATGGCTACACCTTC.

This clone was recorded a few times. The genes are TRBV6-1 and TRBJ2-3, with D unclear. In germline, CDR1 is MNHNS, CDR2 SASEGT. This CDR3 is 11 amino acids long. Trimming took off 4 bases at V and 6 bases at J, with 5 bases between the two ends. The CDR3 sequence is CASSAPDTQYF. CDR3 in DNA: TGTGCCAGCAGTGCCCCGGATACGCAGTATTTT.

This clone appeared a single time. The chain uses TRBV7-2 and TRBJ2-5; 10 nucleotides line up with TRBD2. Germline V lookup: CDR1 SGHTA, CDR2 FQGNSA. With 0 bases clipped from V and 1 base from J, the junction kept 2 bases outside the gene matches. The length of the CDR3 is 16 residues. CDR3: CASSLASGGSQETQYF. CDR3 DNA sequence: TGTGCCAGCAGCTTAGCTAGCGGGGGGTCCCAAGAGACCCAGTACTTC.

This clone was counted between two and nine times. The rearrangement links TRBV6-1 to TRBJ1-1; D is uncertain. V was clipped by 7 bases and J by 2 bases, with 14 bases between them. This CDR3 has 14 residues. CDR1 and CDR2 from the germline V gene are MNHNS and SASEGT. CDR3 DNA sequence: TGTGCCAGCACCTCCGGGGAGACAAACACTGAAGCTTTCTTT. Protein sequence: CASTSGETNTEAFF.

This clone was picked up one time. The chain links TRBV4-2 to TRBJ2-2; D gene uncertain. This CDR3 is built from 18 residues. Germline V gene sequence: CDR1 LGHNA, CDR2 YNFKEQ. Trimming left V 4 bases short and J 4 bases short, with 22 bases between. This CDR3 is CASSPVLAAVDFTGELFF. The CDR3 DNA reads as TGTGCCAGCAGCCCAGTATTGGCGGCTGTCGACTTCACCGGGGAGCTGTTTTTT.

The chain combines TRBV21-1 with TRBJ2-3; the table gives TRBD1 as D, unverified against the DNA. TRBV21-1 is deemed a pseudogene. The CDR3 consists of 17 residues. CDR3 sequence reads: CASSKLRDRTSTDTQYF. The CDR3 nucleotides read TGTGCCAGCAGCAAACTCCGGGACAGGACTAGCACAGATACGCAGTATTTT.

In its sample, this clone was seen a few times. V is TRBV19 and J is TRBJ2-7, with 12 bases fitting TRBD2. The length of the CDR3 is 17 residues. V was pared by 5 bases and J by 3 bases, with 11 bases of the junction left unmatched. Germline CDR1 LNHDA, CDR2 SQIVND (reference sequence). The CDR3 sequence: CASSPGTSGLLYYEQYF. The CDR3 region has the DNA TGTGCCAGTAGTCCCGGGACTAGCGGGTTACTATACTACGAGCAGTACTTC.

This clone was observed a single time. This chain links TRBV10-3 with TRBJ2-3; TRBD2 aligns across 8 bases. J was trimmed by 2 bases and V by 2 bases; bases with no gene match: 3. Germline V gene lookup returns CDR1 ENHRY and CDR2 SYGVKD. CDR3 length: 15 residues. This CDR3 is CAISERGGITDTQYF. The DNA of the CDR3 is TGTGCCATCAGTGAGCGGGGGGGGATCACAGATACGCAGTATTTT.

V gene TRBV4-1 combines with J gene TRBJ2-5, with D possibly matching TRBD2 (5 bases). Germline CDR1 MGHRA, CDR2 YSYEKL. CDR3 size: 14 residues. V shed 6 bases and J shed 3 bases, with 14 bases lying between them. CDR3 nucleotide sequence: TGCGCCAGCAGTCCAGCGGAGTTGGAAGAGACCCAGTACTTC. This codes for CASSPAELEETQYF.

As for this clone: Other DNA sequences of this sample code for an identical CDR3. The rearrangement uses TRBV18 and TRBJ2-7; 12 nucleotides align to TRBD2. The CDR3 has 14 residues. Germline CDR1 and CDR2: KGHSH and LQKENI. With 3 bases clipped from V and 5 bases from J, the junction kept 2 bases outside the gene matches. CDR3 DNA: TGTGCCAGCTCACCGCTAGCGGGGGGGGACGAGCAGTACTTC. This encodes CASSPLAGGDEQYF.

CDR3 loop: CASSLEAASNQPQHF. DNA for the CDR3: TGTGCCAGCAGCTTAGAGGCGGCTAGCAATCAGCCCCAGCATTTT. The rearrangement links TRBV7-8 to TRBJ1-5; D gene unclear. CDR1 and CDR2 from the germline V gene are SGHVS and FQNEAQ. V was pared by 1 base and J by 0 bases, with 7 bases between. The CDR3 spans 15 residues.

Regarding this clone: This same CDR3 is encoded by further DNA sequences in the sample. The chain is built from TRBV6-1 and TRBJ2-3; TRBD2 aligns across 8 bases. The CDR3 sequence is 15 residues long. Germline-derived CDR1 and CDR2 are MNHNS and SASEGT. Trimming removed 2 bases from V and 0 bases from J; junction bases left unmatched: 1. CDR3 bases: TGTGCCAGCAGTGAACTAGCGGGTAGCACAGATACGCAGTATTTT. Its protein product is CASSELAGSTDTQYF.

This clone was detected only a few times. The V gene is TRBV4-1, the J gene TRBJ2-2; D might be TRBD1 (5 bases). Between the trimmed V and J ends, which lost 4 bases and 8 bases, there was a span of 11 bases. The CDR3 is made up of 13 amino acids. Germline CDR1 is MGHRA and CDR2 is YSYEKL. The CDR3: CASSRPGNGELFF. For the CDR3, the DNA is TGCGCCAGCAGCCGGCCAGGGAATGGGGAGCTGTTTTTT.

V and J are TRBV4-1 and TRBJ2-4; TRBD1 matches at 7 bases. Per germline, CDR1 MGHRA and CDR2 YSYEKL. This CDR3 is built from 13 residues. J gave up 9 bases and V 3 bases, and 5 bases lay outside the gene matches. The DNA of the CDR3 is TGCGCCAGCAGCCAGGGGGACAGTAGCATTCAGTACTTC. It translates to CASSQGDSSIQYF.

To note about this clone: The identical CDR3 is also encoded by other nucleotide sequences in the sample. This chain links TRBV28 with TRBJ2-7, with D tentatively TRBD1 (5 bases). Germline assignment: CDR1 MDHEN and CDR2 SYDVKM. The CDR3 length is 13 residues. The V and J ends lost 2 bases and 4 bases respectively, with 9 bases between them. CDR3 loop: CASSLGAWYEQYF. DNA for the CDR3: TGTGCCAGCAGTTTAGGGGCGTGGTACGAGCAGTACTTC.

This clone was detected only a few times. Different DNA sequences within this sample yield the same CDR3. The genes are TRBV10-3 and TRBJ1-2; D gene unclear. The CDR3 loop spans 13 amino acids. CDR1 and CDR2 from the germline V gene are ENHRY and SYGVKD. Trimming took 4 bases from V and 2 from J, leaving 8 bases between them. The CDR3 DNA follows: TGTGCCATCAGTGCCGGAGGAAACTATGGCTACACCTTC. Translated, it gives CAISAGGNYGYTF.

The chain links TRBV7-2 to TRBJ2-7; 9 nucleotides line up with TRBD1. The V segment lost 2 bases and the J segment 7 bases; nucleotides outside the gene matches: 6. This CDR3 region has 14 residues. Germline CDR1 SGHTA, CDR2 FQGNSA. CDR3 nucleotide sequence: TGTGCCAGCAGCTTACGGACAGGGGCGAGGGAGCAGTACTTC. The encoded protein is CASSLRTGAREQYF.

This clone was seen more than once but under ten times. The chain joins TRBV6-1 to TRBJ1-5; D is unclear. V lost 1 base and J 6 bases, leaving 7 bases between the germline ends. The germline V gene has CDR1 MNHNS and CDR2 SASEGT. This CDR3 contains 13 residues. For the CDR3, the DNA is TGTGCCAGCAGTGAAGGGGAGGGTCAGCCCCAGCATTTT. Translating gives CASSEGEGQPQHF.

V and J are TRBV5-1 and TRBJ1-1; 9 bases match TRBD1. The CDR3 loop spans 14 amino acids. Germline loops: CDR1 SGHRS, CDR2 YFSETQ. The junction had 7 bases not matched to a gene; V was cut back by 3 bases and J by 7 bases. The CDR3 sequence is CASSSGTGYVEAFF. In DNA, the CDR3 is TGCGCCAGCAGCTCGGGGACAGGGTATGTTGAAGCTTTCTTT.

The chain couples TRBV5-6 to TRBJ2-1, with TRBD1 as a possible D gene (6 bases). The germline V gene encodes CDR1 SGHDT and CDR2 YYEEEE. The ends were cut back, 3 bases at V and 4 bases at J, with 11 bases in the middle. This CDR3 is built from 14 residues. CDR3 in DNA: TGTGCCAGCAGCTCAAAGACAGGTTACAATGAGCAGTTCTTC. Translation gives CASSSKTGYNEQFF.